These 25 T cell receptor beta chains originate from one sample sequenced in a study of vaccination and CD4 T cells after COVID-19. Scientists ran DNA taken from cultured CD4+ T cells through the Oncomine TCR Beta short-read assay for sequencing. TCRdb independently ran MiXCR on the PCR reads; one entry per CDR3 protein. Of around 20,000 distinct CDR3 sequences in the sample, roughly 40% were seen once. The sample's treatment: approximately 10-day PBMC culture with coronavirus spike peptide pools or control peptides (ViraFEST assay). The antigens of these receptors remain unknown. Source: CD4+ T cells from blood, cultured in vitro, taken after SARS-CoV-2 vaccination. The receptor set was obtained from a human donor who had recovered from COVID-19.

This clonotype appeared a few times. The V gene is TRBV5-4, the J gene TRBJ1-6; D not resolved. Germline CDR1 is SGHNT and CDR2 is YYREEE (reference sequence). Trimming took off 1 base at V and 8 bases at J, with 7 bases between the two ends. The CDR3 has 13 residues. The CDR3 spells CASSLQTDSPLHF. As DNA, the CDR3 is TGTGCCAGCAGCTTGCAGACGGATTCACCCCTCCACTTT. Looking up the rest from reference TRBV5-4 and TRBJ1-6 gives the full variable domain: ETGVTQSPTHLIKTRGQQVTLRCSSQSGHNTVSWYQQALGQGPQFIFQYYREEENGRGNFPPRFSGLQFPNYSSELNVNALELDDSALYLCASSLQTDSPLHFGNGTRLTVT.

This clonotype occurred a few times. For the CDR3, the DNA is TGCGCCAGCAGCCAAGGAATAAGTCCCCTGGGAACAGCTTTCTTT. It encodes CASSQGISPLGTAFF. This chain joins TRBV4-3 and TRBJ1-1; no firm D call. V lost 1 base to trimming and J lost 10 bases, with 19 bases between them. CDR1 is LGHNA, CDR2 YSLEER, per germline. The CDR3 has 15 residues.

The CDR3 sequence is CASSLARGGWDTEAFF. CDR3 in DNA: TGTGCCAGCAGCTTAGCGCGGGGGGGCTGGGACACTGAAGCTTTCTTT. The gene calls are TRBV7-2 and TRBJ1-1; TRBD1 is a possible D gene (6 bases). V was trimmed by 0 bases and J by 3 bases, leaving 14 bases between them. The CDR3 runs 16 residues. CDR1 is SGHTA, CDR2 FQGNSA, per germline.

This clonotype rates as large. The rearrangement uses TRBV20-1 and TRBJ1-2; the D is unclear. Germline values: CDR1 DFQATT, CDR2 SNEGSKA (reference sequence). V was cut by 0 bases and J by 5 bases, with 13 bases left in between. CDR3 length: 14 residues. CDR3 sequence: CSARDPRAPYGYTF. CDR3 in DNA: TGCAGTGCTAGAGATCCCCGGGCCCCGTATGGCTACACCTTC.

This chain uses TRBV19 with TRBJ1-2, with a weak D call TRBD1 (5 bases). CDR3 length: 14 amino acids. The V gene's germline CDR1 is LNHDA and CDR2 SQIVND (reference sequence). V dropped 7 bases and J dropped 6 bases, with 18 bases sitting between them. The CDR3 coding sequence is TGTGCCAGTACCCCACAGGTCGGGACCCATGGCTACACCTTC. Translating it yields CASTPQVGTHGYTF. The complete variable domain, with remaining parts taken from reference TRBV19 and TRBJ1-2, reads DGGITQSPKYLFRKEGQNVTLSCEQNLNHDAMYWYRQDPGQGLRLIYYSQIVNDFQKGDIAEGYSVSREKKESFPLTVTSAQKNPTAFYLCASTPQVGTHGYTFGSGTRLTVV.

V gene TRBV6-5 combines with J gene TRBJ2-4; D may be TRBD1 (5 bases). The CDR3 totals 17 residues. Trimming left V 4 bases short and J 0 bases short, with 16 bases between. CDR1 and CDR2 (germline): MNHEY, SVGAGI. DNA of the CDR3: TGTGCCAGCAGTTTATTTCAGGGCGAACTAGCCAAAAACATTCAGTACTTC. Translating gives CASSLFQGELAKNIQYF.

This clonotype was seen only a few times. V gene TRBV7-9 combines with J gene TRBJ1-1; unclear D gene. CDR1 and CDR2 (germline): SEHNR, FQNEAQ (reference sequence). The CDR3 loop spans 13 amino acids. With 1 base removed from V and 8 bases from J, the gap between germline ends came to 11 bases. CDR3 nucleotide sequence: TGTGCCAGCAGCTTAGATCCGCTGAGAGAAGCTTTCTTT. Translation: CASSLDPLREAFF.

This chain connects TRBV7-2 to TRBJ2-1, with 8 nucleotides matching TRBD2. From germline, CDR1 is SGHTA and CDR2 FQGNSA. Trimming at V came to 5 bases and at J to 7 bases, leaving 7 bases not matched to a gene. The CDR3 has 14 residues. CDR3 coding DNA: TGTGCCAGCAGCACCAGCGGGAGAAGAAATGAGCAGTTCTTC. The encoded protein is CASSTSGRRNEQFF. The full variable domain, completed using reference TRBV7-2 and TRBJ2-1, is GAGVSQSPSNKVTEKGKDVELRCDPISGHTALYWYRQSLGQGLEFLIYFQGNSAPDKSGLPSDRFSAERTGGSVSTLTIQRTQQEDSAVYLCASSTSGRRNEQFFGPGTRLTVL.

The chain links TRBV19 to TRBJ1-5; no clear D. CDR1 LNHDA and CDR2 SQIVND come from the germline V gene (reference sequence). V was pared by 5 bases and J by 1 base, with 15 bases between. The CDR3 has 16 residues. CDR3 region: CASSSRGGSSNQPQHF. The CDR3 bases are TGTGCCAGTAGTTCCCGGGGAGGGAGCAGCAATCAGCCCCAGCATTTT.

The V call is TRBV19, the J call TRBJ2-5, with 8 bases that match TRBD1. Germline V gene data show CDR1 as LNHDA and CDR2 as SQIVND (reference sequence). This CDR3 is 14 amino acids long. With 5 bases clipped from V and 4 bases from J, the junction kept 6 bases outside the gene matches. CDR3 sequence reads: CASSYQGAGETQYF. The CDR3 DNA sequence: TGTGCCAGTAGTTATCAGGGGGCCGGAGAGACCCAGTACTTC.

This chain connects TRBV6-1 to TRBJ1-5; D might be TRBD1 (6 bases). Germline CDR1 is MNHNS and CDR2 is SASEGT. The CDR3 is 15 residues long. V was clipped by 0 bases and J by 0 bases, with 6 bases between them. The CDR3 DNA follows: TGTGCCAGCAGTGAAGCGGGACATAGCAATCAGCCCCAGCATTTT. Protein sequence: CASSEAGHSNQPQHF.

The chain links TRBV6-1 to TRBJ1-5; 12 nucleotides line up with TRBD1. The V gene end was trimmed by 6 bases and the J gene end by 6 bases; junction bases not matched to a gene: 12. The germline V gene encodes CDR1 MNHNS and CDR2 SASEGT. CDR3 length equals 17 residues. CDR3 region: CASSTGTGGAGSQPQHF. The CDR3 nucleotides read TGTGCCAGCAGCACCGGGACAGGGGGCGCGGGAAGTCAGCCCCAGCATTTT.

The V gene is TRBV11-3, the J gene TRBJ2-5; no clear D gene. The CDR3 is 13 residues long. The V gene lost 8 bases and the J gene lost 4 bases, with 14 bases spanning the gap. The germline gives CDR1 SGHNT, CDR2 YENEEA. CDR3 residues: CASRMSPAETQYF. The DNA for the CDR3 is TGTGCCAGCCGAATGAGCCCAGCAGAGACCCAGTACTTC.

This clonotype was seen a single time. This rearrangement joins TRBV28 to TRBJ2-6; 10 positions agree with TRBD1. The CDR3 totals 18 residues. With 5 bases clipped from V and 0 bases from J, the junction kept 7 bases outside the gene matches. Germline CDR1 reads MDHEN; CDR2 reads SYDVKM. CDR3: CASSLGTGDFSGANVLTF. The CDR3 DNA follows: TGTGCCAGCAGTCTAGGGACAGGGGATTTCTCTGGGGCCAACGTCCTGACTTTC.

The chain carries TRBV6-2 or TRBV6-3 and TRBJ1-1; D not resolved. V lost 0 bases, J lost 6 bases, and 8 bases lay in between. The length of the CDR3 is 13 residues. Looked up from germline, CDR1 is MNHEY and CDR2 is SVGEGT. The CDR3 is CASSYSERSEAFF. The CDR3 DNA reads TGTGCCAGCAGTTACTCCGAGAGGTCTGAAGCTTTCTTT.

This clonotype was found a few times. The chain joins TRBV20-1 to TRBJ1-3; TRBD1 is a possible D gene (5 bases). The germline V gene has CDR1 DFQATT and CDR2 SNEGSKA (reference sequence). V lost 3 bases and J 0 bases, leaving 12 bases between the germline ends. The CDR3 totals 15 residues. The CDR3 protein is CSARRDVNSGNTIYF. The CDR3 region has the DNA TGCAGTGCTAGGCGGGACGTCAACTCTGGAAACACCATATATTTT.

There are a few counts of this clonotype. The rearrangement links TRBV7-3 to TRBJ2-7; 7 positions match TRBD2. The CDR3 runs 12 residues. The J segment lost 6 bases and the V segment lost 4 bases, leaving 3 bases of the junction unmatched. Germline V lookup: CDR1 SGHTA, CDR2 FQGTGA. As DNA, the CDR3 is TGTGCCAGCAGCTCGTCTAGCGGCGAGCAGTACTTC. It translates to CASSSSSGEQYF.

This chain joins TRBV2 and TRBJ1-1, with D possibly being TRBD1 (5 bases). The V gene lost 8 bases and the J gene lost 0 bases, with 16 bases spanning the gap. Germline lookup yields CDR1 SNHLY and CDR2 FYNNEI. The CDR3 length is 15 residues. CDR3: CASGRRGGVNTEAFF. The CDR3 DNA is TGTGCCAGCGGCCGGCGGGGGGGAGTGAACACTGAAGCTTTCTTT. Variable domain in full (rest from reference TRBV2 and TRBJ1-1): EPEVTQTPSHQVTQMGQEVILRCVPISNHLYFYWYRQILGQKVEFLVSFYNNEISEKSEIFDDQFSVERPDGSNFTLKIRSTKLEDSAMYFCASGRRGGVNTEAFFGQGTRLTVV.

This clonotype was detected a few times. This chain connects TRBV6-1 to TRBJ1-5, with D perhaps matching TRBD1 (6 bases). The CDR3 contains 14 residues. The germline V gene has CDR1 MNHNS and CDR2 SASEGT. Trimming removed 10 bases from V and 7 bases from J, with 20 bases in between. CDR3 residues: CATKQGGLAQPQHF. Written as DNA, the CDR3 is TGTGCCACCAAACAGGGTGGCCTTGCCCAGCCCCAGCATTTT.

The chain joins TRBV7-3 to TRBJ2-2, with 8 bases fitting TRBD1. Trimming took 6 bases from V and 5 from J; bases not matched to a gene: 5. The germline CDR1 and CDR2 sequences are SGHTA and FQGTGA. This CDR3 region has 14 residues. The CDR3 is CASSQGAMTGELFF. The CDR3 DNA sequence: TGTGCCAGCAGTCAGGGGGCGATGACCGGGGAGCTGTTTTTT.

This sequence joins TRBV9 and TRBJ1-2, with 7 bases that match TRBD1. V lost 4 bases to trimming and J lost 4 bases; unmatched junction nucleotides: 7. CDR1 and CDR2 from the germline V gene are SGDLS and YYNGEE. This CDR3 is 14 amino acids long. CDR3 sequence reads: CASSSGQEGYGYTF. Written as DNA, the CDR3 is TGTGCCAGCAGCTCAGGACAGGAGGGCTATGGCTACACCTTC.

The rearrangement links TRBV24-1 to TRBJ2-1; tentative D call: TRBD2 (6 bases). CDR1 is KGHDR, CDR2 SFDVKD, per germline. Deletions cut 5 bases from V and 4 bases from J, with 11 bases between. The CDR3 contains 14 residues. CDR3 DNA: TGTGCCACCAGTGTTGCGGGGTTGTACAATGAGCAGTTCTTC. Encoded protein: CATSVAGLYNEQFF.

This clonotype has a handful of counts. This chain connects TRBV19 to TRBJ1-5; D perhaps matches TRBD1 (6 bases). V was cut by 6 bases and J by 3 bases, with 15 bases left in between. The germline CDR1 and CDR2 sequences are LNHDA and SQIVND (reference sequence). The CDR3 spans 15 residues. The DNA of the CDR3 is TGTGCCAGTAGAAATGGAGGGGGTTACAATCAGCCCCAGCATTTT. Its protein product is CASRNGGGYNQPQHF.

The chain recombines TRBV6-1 with TRBJ1-4, with TRBD1 as a possible D gene (5 bases). Trimming pared 5 bases from V and 6 bases from J, leaving 10 bases between. The CDR3 loop spans 13 amino acids. Germline CDR1 reads MNHNS; CDR2 reads SASEGT. Written as DNA, the CDR3 is TGTGCCAGCAGTCCCCCGGGGCATGAAAAACTGTTTTTT. Translated, it gives CASSPPGHEKLFF.

This clonotype appeared a few times. The chain couples TRBV20-1 to TRBJ1-2; a possible D gene is TRBD1 (5 bases). From germline, CDR1 is DFQATT and CDR2 SNEGSKA (reference sequence). The length of the CDR3 is 14 residues. V was trimmed by 3 bases and J by 5 bases, leaving 16 bases between them. CDR3 DNA: TGCAGTGCTAGGGTTCGGAGGGGAGGATATGGCTACACCTTC. It is translated as CSARVRRGGYGYTF.